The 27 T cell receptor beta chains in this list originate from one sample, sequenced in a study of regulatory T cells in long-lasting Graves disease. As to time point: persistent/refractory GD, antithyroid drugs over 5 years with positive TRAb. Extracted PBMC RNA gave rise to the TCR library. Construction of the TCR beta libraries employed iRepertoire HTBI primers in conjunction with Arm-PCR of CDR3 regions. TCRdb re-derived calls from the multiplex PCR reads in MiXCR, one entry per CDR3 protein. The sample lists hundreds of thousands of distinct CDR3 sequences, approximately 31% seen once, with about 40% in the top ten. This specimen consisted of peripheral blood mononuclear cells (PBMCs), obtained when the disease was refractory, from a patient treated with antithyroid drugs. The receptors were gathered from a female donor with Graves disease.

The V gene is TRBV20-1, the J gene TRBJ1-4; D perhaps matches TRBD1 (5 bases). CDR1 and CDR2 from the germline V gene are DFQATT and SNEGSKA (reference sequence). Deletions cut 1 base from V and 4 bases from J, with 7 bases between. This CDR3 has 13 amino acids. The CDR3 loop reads CSARAQGNEKLFF. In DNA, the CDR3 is TGCAGTGCTAGAGCCCAGGGTAATGAAAAACTGTTTTTT.

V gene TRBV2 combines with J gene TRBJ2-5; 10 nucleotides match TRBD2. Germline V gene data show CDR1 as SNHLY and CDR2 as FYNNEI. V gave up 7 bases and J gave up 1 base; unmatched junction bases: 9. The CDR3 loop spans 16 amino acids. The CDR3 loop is CASTPGQRGGQETQYF. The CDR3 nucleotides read TGTGCCAGCACACCCGGTCAGCGGGGGGGCCAAGAGACCCAGTACTTC. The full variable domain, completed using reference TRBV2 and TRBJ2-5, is EPEVTQTPSHQVTQMGQEVILRCVPISNHLYFYWYRQILGQKVEFLVSFYNNEISEKSEIFDDQFSVERPDGSNFTLKIRSTKLEDSAMYFCASTPGQRGGQETQYFGPGTRLLVL.

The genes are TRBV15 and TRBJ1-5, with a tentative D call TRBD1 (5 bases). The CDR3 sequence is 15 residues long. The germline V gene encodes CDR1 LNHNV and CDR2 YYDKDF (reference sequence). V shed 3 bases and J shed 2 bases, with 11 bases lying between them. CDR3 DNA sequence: TGTGCCACCAGCAGCCGCCTAGGGGGCAATCAGCCCCAGCATTTT. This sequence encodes CATSSRLGGNQPQHF. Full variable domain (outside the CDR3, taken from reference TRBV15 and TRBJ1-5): DAMVIQNPRYQVTQFGKPVTLSCSQTLNHNVMYWYQQKSSQAPKLLFHYYDKDFNNEADTPDNFQSRRPNTSFCFLDIRSPGLGDTAMYLCATSSRLGGNQPQHFGDGTRLSIL.

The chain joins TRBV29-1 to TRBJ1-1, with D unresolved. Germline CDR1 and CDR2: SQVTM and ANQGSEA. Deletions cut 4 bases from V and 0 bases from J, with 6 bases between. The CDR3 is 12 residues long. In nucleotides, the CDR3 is TGCAGCGTTGGACGGATGAACACTGAAGCTTTCTTT. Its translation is CSVGRMNTEAFF.

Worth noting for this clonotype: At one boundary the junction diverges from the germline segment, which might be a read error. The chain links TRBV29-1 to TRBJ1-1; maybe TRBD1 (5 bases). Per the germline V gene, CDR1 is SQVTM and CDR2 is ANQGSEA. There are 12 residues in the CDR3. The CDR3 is CSVGGGNTEAFF. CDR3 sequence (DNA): TGCAGCGTTGGCGGGGGGAACACCGAAGCTTTCTTT.

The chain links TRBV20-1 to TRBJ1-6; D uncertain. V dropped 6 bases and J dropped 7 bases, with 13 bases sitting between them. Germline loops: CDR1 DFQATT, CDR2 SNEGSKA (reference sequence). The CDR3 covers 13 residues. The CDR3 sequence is CSAASSSNSPLHF. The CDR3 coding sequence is TGCAGTGCGGCATCATCCTCAAATTCACCCCTCCACTTT.

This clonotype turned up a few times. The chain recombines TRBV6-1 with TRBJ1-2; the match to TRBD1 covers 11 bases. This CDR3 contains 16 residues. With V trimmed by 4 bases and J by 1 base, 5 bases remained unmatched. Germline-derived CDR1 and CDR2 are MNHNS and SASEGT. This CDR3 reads CASSVSGTGGNYGYTF. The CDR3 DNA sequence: TGTGCCAGCAGTGTATCCGGGACAGGGGGTAACTATGGCTACACCTTC.

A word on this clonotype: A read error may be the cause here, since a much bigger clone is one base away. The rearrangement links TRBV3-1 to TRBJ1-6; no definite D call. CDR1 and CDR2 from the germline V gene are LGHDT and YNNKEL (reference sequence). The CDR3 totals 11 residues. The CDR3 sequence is CASSGPRGASF. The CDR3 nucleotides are TGTGCCAGCAGCGGGCCACGGGGAGCTTCCTTT.

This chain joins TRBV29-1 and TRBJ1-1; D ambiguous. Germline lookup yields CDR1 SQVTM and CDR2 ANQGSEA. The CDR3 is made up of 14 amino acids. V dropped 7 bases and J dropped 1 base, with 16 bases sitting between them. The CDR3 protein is CSALSRPPNTEAFF. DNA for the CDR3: TGCAGCGCTCTATCTCGGCCTCCGAACACTGAAGCTTTCTTT.

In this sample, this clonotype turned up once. CDR3 in DNA: TGTGCCAGCAGCAAAATGGACGGCGGGTCCTACGAGCAGTACTTC. It yields the protein CASSKMDGGSYEQYF. This rearrangement joins TRBV7-6 to TRBJ2-7; TRBD2 is a possible D gene (5 bases). Germline values: CDR1 SGHVS, CDR2 FNYEAQ. The V and J ends lost 5 bases and 1 base respectively, with 15 bases between them. There are 15 residues in the CDR3.

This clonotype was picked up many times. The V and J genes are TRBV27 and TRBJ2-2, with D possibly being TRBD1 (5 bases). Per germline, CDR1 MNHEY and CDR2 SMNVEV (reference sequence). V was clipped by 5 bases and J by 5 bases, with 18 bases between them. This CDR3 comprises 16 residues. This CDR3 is CASSLQDPWFTGELFF. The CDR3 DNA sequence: TGTGCCAGCAGTCTACAGGACCCGTGGTTTACCGGGGAGCTGTTTTTT.

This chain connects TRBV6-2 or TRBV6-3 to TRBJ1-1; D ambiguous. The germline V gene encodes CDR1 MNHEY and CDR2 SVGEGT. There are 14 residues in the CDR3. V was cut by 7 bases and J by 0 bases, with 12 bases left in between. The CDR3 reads CASNGGVVNTEAFF. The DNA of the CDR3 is TGTGCCAGCAATGGTGGAGTCGTGAACACTGAAGCTTTCTTT.

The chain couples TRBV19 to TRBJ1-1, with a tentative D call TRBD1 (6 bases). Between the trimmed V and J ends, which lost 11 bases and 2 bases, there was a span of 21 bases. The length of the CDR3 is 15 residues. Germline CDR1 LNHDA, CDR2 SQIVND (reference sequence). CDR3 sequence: CAVRPLGGLNTEAFF. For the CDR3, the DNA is TGTGCCGTACGACCTCTGGGGGGGCTCAACACTGAAGCTTTCTTT.

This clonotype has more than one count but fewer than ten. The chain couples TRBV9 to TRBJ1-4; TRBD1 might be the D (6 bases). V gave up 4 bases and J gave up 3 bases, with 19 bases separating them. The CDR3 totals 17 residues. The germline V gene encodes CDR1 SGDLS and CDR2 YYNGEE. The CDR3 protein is CASSLSTGLDANEKLFF. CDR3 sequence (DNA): TGTGCCAGCAGCCTCTCGACAGGACTTGATGCTAATGAAAAACTGTTTTTT. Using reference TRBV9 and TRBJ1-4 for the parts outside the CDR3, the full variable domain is DSGVTQTPKHLITATGQRVTLRCSPRSGDLSVYWYQQSLDQGLQFLIQYYNGEERAKGNILERFSAQQFPDLHSELNLSSLELGDSALYFCASSLSTGLDANEKLFFGSGTQLSVL.

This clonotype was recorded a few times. This CDR3 is CASSEGQFYEQYF. The CDR3 DNA follows: TGTGCCAGCAGTGAGGGACAGTTCTACGAGCAGTACTTC. The V and J genes are TRBV6-1 and TRBJ2-7, with 7 positions matching TRBD1. Germline CDR1 reads MNHNS; CDR2 reads SASEGT. The ends lost 3 bases at V and 3 bases at J; junction bases unmatched: 2. The CDR3 length is 13 residues.

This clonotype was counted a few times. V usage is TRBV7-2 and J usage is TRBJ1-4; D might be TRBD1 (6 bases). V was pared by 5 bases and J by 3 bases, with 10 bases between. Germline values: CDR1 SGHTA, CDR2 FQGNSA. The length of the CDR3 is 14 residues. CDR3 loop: CASSQGRANEKLFF. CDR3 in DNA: TGTGCCAGCAGCCAGGGGCGGGCTAATGAAAAACTGTTTTTT.

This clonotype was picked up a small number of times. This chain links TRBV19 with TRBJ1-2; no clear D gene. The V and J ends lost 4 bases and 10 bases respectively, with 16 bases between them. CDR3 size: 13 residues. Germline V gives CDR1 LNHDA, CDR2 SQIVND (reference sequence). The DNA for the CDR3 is TGTGCCAGTAGTACCCCGGACGCCATACCCTACACCTTC. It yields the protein CASSTPDAIPYTF.

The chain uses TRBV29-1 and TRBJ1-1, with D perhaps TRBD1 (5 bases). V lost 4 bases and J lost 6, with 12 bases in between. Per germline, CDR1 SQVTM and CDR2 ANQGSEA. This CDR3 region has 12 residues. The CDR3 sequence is CSVVLGTAEAFF. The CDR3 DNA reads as TGCAGCGTTGTACTTGGGACGGCTGAAGCTTTCTTT.

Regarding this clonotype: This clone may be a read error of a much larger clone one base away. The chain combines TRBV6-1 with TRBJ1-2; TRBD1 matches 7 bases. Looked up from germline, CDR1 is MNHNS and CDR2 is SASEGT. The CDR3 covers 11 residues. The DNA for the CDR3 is TGTGCCAGCAGTGGGAGGAACAGGGGCGCCTTC. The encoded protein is CASSGRNRGAF.

The CDR3 loop is CASSSSGTGLGNTIYF. CDR3 DNA sequence: TGTGCCAGCAGTTCTTCTGGGACAGGGTTGGGAAACACCATATATTTT. The J gene is TRBJ1-3, the V gene TRBV12-3 or TRBV12-4; 9 nucleotides align to TRBD1. The trim removed 4 bases at V and 4 bases at J, leaving 8 bases unmatched. The CDR3 runs 16 residues.

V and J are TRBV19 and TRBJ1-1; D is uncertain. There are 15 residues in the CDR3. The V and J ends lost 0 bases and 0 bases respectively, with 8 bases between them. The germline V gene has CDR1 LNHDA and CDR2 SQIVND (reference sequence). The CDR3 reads CASSIDAVMNTEAFF. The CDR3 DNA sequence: TGTGCCAGTAGTATAGACGCAGTCATGAACACTGAAGCTTTCTTT.

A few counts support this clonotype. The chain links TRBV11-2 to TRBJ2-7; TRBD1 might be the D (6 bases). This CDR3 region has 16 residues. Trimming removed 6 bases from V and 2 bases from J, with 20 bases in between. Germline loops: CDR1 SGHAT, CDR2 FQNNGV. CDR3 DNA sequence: TGTGCCAGCAGTCGAACCCTGACCGGGACAACCTACGAGCAGTACTTC. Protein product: CASSRTLTGTTYEQYF.

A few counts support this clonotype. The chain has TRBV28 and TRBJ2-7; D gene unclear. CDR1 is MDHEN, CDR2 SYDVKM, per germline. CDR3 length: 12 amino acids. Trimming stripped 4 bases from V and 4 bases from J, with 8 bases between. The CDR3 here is CASSYNEYEQYF. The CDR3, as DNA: TGTGCCAGCAGTTACAACGAGTACGAGCAGTACTTC.

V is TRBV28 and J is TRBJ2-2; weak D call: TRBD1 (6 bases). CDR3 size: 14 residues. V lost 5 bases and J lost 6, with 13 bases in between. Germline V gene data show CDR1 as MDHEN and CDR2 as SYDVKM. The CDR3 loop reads CASSPSGGSGELFF. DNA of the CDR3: TGTGCCAGCAGTCCGAGTGGGGGCTCCGGGGAGCTGTTTTTT.

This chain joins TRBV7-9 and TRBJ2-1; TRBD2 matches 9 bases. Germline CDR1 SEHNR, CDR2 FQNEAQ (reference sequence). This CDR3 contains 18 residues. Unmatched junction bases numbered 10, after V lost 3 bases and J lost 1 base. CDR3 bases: TGTGCCAGCAGCTTGTTTAGCGGGAGTAGGCGGTCCTACAATGAGCAGTTCTTC. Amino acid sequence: CASSLFSGSRRSYNEQFF.

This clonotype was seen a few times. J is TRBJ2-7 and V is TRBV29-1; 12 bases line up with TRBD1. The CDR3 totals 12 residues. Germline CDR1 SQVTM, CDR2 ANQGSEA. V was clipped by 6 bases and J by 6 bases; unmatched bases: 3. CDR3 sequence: CSVGTGGAEQYF. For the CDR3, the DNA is TGCAGCGTCGGGACAGGGGGCGCCGAGCAGTACTTC.

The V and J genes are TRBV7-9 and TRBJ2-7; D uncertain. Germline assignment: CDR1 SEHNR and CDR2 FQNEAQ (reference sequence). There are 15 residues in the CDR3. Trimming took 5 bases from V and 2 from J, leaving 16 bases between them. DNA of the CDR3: TGTGCCAGCAGCGGATCGAGCCGGGTAGCCTACGAGCAGTACTTC. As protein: CASSGSSRVAYEQYF.